The clone carrying this TCR beta chain was observed many times. From the 5' RACE reads, TCRdb called clonotypes with MiXCR, one entry per CDR3 protein. The sample yields just over 200,000 distinct CDR3 sequences, approximately 10% seen once. V was pared by 5 bases and J by 2 bases, with 8 bases of the junction left unmatched. Germline V CDR1 and CDR2: MDHEN, SYDVKM. This CDR3 spans 16 amino acids. This record belongs to a study of T-cell memory formation after mild COVID-19. The rearrangement links TRBV28 to TRBJ2-3; 9 bases line up with TRBD1. The sequence derives from a young man who had mild COVID-19 (a few samples of this study predate the infection). Cell type and time point are not known. Sequencing was carried out using PBMCs or a T cell subset sorted from them (not recorded which). The CDR3 DNA reads TGTGCCAGCAGTGCACCGGGACAGGGCTACACAGATACGCAGTATTTT. Its protein is CASSAPGQGYTDTQYF.